A selection of T cell receptor beta chains follows, all from one sample in a study of cytomegalovirus exposure and HLA in healthy donors. Some clones are missing from TCRdb's copy, which holds only in-frame ones; the method was immunoSEQ multiplex PCR. Of under 200,000 clones listed, around four fifths are singletons. The specimen was PBMCs. The receptor source for this set is a man aged 18 to 35 in good health and CMV-seronegative. The CDR3 runs from the conserved cysteine through the conserved F or W. A D gene is named only where the DNA matches it firmly. The listing skips clone size in some rows; elsewhere it reads once, few, many or a size class.

CDR3aa: CASNPPQGTDTGELFF
CDR3nt: TGTGCCAGCAACCCCCCCCAGGGGACGGACACCGGGGAGCTGTTTTTT
abundance: .
j_gene: TRBJ2-2
v_gene: TRBV7-9
d_gene: .

CDR3aa: CASSPSGSRETQYF
CDR3nt: TGTGCCAGCAGTCCTAGCGGTTCACGAGAGACCCAGTACTTC
abundance: once
j_gene: TRBJ2-5
v_gene: TRBV7-3
d_gene: TRBD2

CDR3aa: CASSKGTGGRHEQYF
CDR3nt: TGTGCCAGCAGCAAAGGGACAGGGGGCCGACACGAGCAGTACTTC
abundance: .
j_gene: TRBJ2-7
v_gene: TRBV21-1
d_gene: .

CDR3aa: CASSRGAATNYGYTF
CDR3nt: TGTGCCAGCTCACGAGGTGCAGCAACGAACTATGGCTACACCTTC
abundance: .
j_gene: TRBJ1-2
v_gene: TRBV18
d_gene: .

CDR3aa: CASSKDGTGDTEAFF
CDR3nt: TGTGCCAGCAGCAAAGATGGGACAGGGGACACTGAAGCTTTCTTT
abundance: few
j_gene: TRBJ1-1
v_gene: TRBV21-1
d_gene: .

CDR3aa: CASSLAPPYEQYF
CDR3nt: TGTGCCAGCAGCTTAGCCCCTCCCTACGAGCAGTACTTC
abundance: .
j_gene: TRBJ2-7
v_gene: TRBV7-2
d_gene: .

CDR3aa: CASSQLQGAVNQPQHF
CDR3nt: TGCGCCAGCAGCCAACTACAGGGGGCGGTCAATCAGCCCCAGCATTTT
abundance: .
j_gene: TRBJ1-5
v_gene: TRBV4-1
d_gene: TRBD1

CDR3aa: CASSLSGGRIVVGWDEQYF
CDR3nt: TGTGCCAGCAGCTTAAGTGGTGGCAGGATCGTGGTCGGCTGGGACGAGCAGTACTTC
abundance: .
j_gene: TRBJ2-7
v_gene: TRBV7-9
d_gene: .

CDR3aa: CASSWGDRGLYSYNEQFF
CDR3nt: TGTGCCAGCAGTTGGGGGGACAGGGGGCTATACTCCTACAATGAGCAGTTCTTC
abundance: .
j_gene: TRBJ2-1
v_gene: TRBV28
d_gene: TRBD1

CDR3aa: CATSSKRGEGDTQYF
CDR3nt: TGTGCCACCAGCAGCAAGCGGGGGGAGGGAGATACGCAGTATTTT
abundance: few
j_gene: TRBJ2-3
v_gene: TRBV15
d_gene: TRBD2

CDR3aa: CASSLLSGTAETQYF
CDR3nt: TGTGCCAGCTCACTATTGTCCGGGACAGCTGAGACCCAGTACTTC
abundance: .
j_gene: TRBJ2-5
v_gene: TRBV18
d_gene: TRBD1

CDR3aa: CASSFMGGTNEKLFF
CDR3nt: TGTGCCAGCAGTTTCATGGGGGGGACTAATGAAAAACTGTTTTTT
abundance: .
j_gene: TRBJ1-4
v_gene: TRBV28
d_gene: .

CDR3aa: CASSPETGTYNSPLHF
CDR3nt: TGTGCCAGCAGTCCGGAGACAGGGACTTATAATTCACCCCTCCACTTT
abundance: .
j_gene: TRBJ1-6
v_gene: TRBV27
d_gene: TRBD1

CDR3aa: CASSLESGGSGEQYF
CDR3nt: TGTGCCAGCAGCTTGGAGTCGGGAGGGTCTGGCGAGCAGTACTTC
abundance: .
j_gene: TRBJ2-7
v_gene: TRBV5-4
d_gene: TRBD2

CDR3aa: CASSSGGANEKLFF
CDR3nt: TGTGCCAGCAGTTCAGGGGGTGCTAATGAAAAACTGTTTTTT
abundance: .
j_gene: TRBJ1-4
v_gene: TRBV6-5
d_gene: TRBD1

CDR3aa: CASTLRGQSEAFF
CDR3nt: TGTGCCAGCACCCTCCGCGGCCAGTCTGAAGCTTTCTTT
abundance: .
j_gene: TRBJ1-1
v_gene: TRBV6-5
d_gene: .

CDR3aa: CASNGQGDRGLYEQFF
CDR3nt: TGTGCCAGCAATGGGCAAGGGGACAGGGGGTTGTATGAGCAGTTCTTC
abundance: .
j_gene: TRBJ2-1
v_gene: TRBV27
d_gene: TRBD1

CDR3aa: CAWAAGSSYNEQFF
CDR3nt: TGTGCCTGGGCGGCGGGGAGCTCCTACAATGAGCAGTTCTTC
abundance: few
j_gene: TRBJ2-1
v_gene: TRBV30
d_gene: .

CDR3aa: CASRPGVEIRYGYTF
CDR3nt: TGTGCCAGCCGACCGGGGGTGGAGATACGCTATGGCTACACCTTC
abundance: .
j_gene: TRBJ1-2
v_gene: TRBV28
d_gene: .

CDR3aa: CASSPLPGAANYGYTF
CDR3nt: TGTGCCAGCAGCCCCTTGCCAGGGGCGGCTAACTATGGCTACACCTTC
abundance: .
j_gene: TRBJ1-2
v_gene: TRBV9
d_gene: .

CDR3aa: CAWLAGGQETQYF
CDR3nt: TGTGCCTGGCTAGCGGGGGGACAAGAGACCCAGTACTTC
abundance: .
j_gene: TRBJ2-5
v_gene: TRBV30
d_gene: TRBD2

CDR3aa: CASSSTGMAFF
CDR3nt: TGTGCCAGCAGCTCGACAGGGATGGCTTTCTTT
abundance: .
j_gene: TRBJ1-1
v_gene: TRBV5-5
d_gene: TRBD1

CDR3aa: CASSITSGRAADTQYF
CDR3nt: TGTGCCAGTAGTATAACTAGCGGGAGGGCCGCAGATACGCAGTATTTT
abundance: .
j_gene: TRBJ2-3
v_gene: TRBV19
d_gene: TRBD2

CDR3aa: CASSDGRGQADTQYF
CDR3nt: TGTGCCAGCAGCGATGGACGAGGGCAGGCAGATACGCAGTATTTT
abundance: .
j_gene: TRBJ2-3
v_gene: TRBV6-4
d_gene: .

CDR3aa: CASSWRVASGTGELFF
CDR3nt: TGTGCCAGCAGTTGGAGGGTGGCTAGCGGGACCGGGGAGCTGTTTTTT
abundance: .
j_gene: TRBJ2-2
v_gene: TRBV7-6
d_gene: TRBD2

CDR3aa: CASSLGADTQYF
CDR3nt: TGTGCCAGCAGCTTAGGAGCAGATACGCAGTATTTT
abundance: .
j_gene: TRBJ2-3
v_gene: TRBV11-2
d_gene: .

CDR3aa: CASSQVAGGGADTQYF
CDR3nt: TGTGCCAGCAGCCAAGTAGCGGGGGGCGGGGCAGATACGCAGTATTTT
abundance: .
j_gene: TRBJ2-3
v_gene: TRBV4-2
d_gene: TRBD2

CDR3aa: CASSLGTLNEQYF
CDR3nt: TGTGCCAGCAGCTTGGGCACCCTCAACGAGCAGTACTTC
abundance: .
j_gene: TRBJ2-7
v_gene: TRBV5-4
d_gene: .

CDR3aa: CASSLDGQGLFSGNTIYF
CDR3nt: TGCGCCAGCAGCTTGGATGGACAGGGGCTTTTCTCTGGAAACACCATATATTTT
abundance: .
j_gene: TRBJ1-3
v_gene: TRBV5-1
d_gene: TRBD1

CDR3aa: CASNTGGKGLNEQFF
CDR3nt: TGTGCCAGCAACACAGGGGGCAAGGGGCTCAATGAGCAGTTCTTC
abundance: .
j_gene: TRBJ2-1
v_gene: TRBV28
d_gene: TRBD1

CDR3aa: CASSGWDRGSSFYGYTF
CDR3nt: TGTGCCAGCAGTGGATGGGACAGGGGATCTTCTTTCTATGGCTACACCTTC
abundance: .
j_gene: TRBJ1-2
v_gene: TRBV6-1
d_gene: TRBD1

CDR3aa: CASSLVQGRTYEQYF
CDR3nt: TGTGCCAGCAGCTTAGTACAGGGGAGGACCTACGAGCAGTACTTC
abundance: .
j_gene: TRBJ2-7
v_gene: TRBV7-6
d_gene: .

CDR3aa: CASSLGGGSTYEQYF
CDR3nt: TGTGCCAGCAGCTTAGGAGGGGGTTCGACCTACGAGCAGTACTTC
abundance: .
j_gene: TRBJ2-7
v_gene: TRBV7-2
d_gene: .

CDR3aa: CASSVGAAADPAYEQYF
CDR3nt: TGTGCCAGCAGCGTAGGGGCAGCGGCAGATCCCGCCTACGAGCAGTACTTC
abundance: .
j_gene: TRBJ2-7
v_gene: TRBV9
d_gene: .

CDR3aa: CASSPPGTYEQYF
CDR3nt: TGTGCCAGCTCACCTCCCGGGACCTACGAGCAGTACTTC
abundance: .
j_gene: TRBJ2-7
v_gene: TRBV18
d_gene: .

CDR3aa: CASSSLAGTGLEEQYF
CDR3nt: TGTGCCAGCAGCTCATTAGCGGGGACCGGCCTGGAGGAGCAGTACTTC
abundance: .
j_gene: TRBJ2-7
v_gene: TRBV7-9
d_gene: TRBD2

CDR3aa: CASSSGTGGDEQFF
CDR3nt: TGTGCCAGCAGCTCCGGGACAGGGGGCGATGAGCAGTTCTTC
abundance: .
j_gene: TRBJ2-1
v_gene: TRBV11-2
d_gene: TRBD1

CDR3aa: CASSLRTGGTYTEAFF
CDR3nt: TGTGCCAGCTCCCTTCGGACAGGCGGTACCTACACTGAAGCTTTCTTT
abundance: .
j_gene: TRBJ1-1
v_gene: TRBV18
d_gene: TRBD1

CDR3aa: CATTAAGATYEQYF
CDR3nt: TGTGCCACTACAGCCGCCGGCGCCACCTACGAGCAGTACTTC
abundance: .
j_gene: TRBJ2-7
v_gene: TRBV7-9
d_gene: .

CDR3aa: CASSSGPGSYEQYF
CDR3nt: TGTGCCAGTAGTAGCGGTCCCGGGTCCTACGAGCAGTACTTC
abundance: .
j_gene: TRBJ2-7
v_gene: TRBV19
d_gene: .

CDR3aa: CASSQGVLTHTTGGPGNQPQHF
CDR3nt: TGCGCCAGCAGCCAAGGCGTCCTGACCCATACGACAGGGGGCCCAGGCAATCAGCCCCAGCATTTT
abundance: few
j_gene: TRBJ1-5
v_gene: TRBV4-1
d_gene: TRBD1

CDR3aa: CASSSPGQGPYEQYF
CDR3nt: TGCGCCAGCAGCTCGCCGGGACAGGGGCCCTACGAGCAGTACTTC
abundance: .
j_gene: TRBJ2-7
v_gene: TRBV5-1
d_gene: TRBD1

CDR3aa: CASSGGQLQETQYF
CDR3nt: TGTGCCAGCAGCGGCGGACAACTCCAAGAGACCCAGTACTTC
abundance: .
j_gene: TRBJ2-5
v_gene: TRBV5-4
d_gene: .

CDR3aa: CASSLGTSRQETQYF
CDR3nt: TGTGCCAGCAGCTTAGGGACTAGCCGCCAAGAGACCCAGTACTTC
abundance: .
j_gene: TRBJ2-5
v_gene: TRBV7-3
d_gene: TRBD2

CDR3aa: CASRLFRDRSTDTQYF
CDR3nt: TGTGCCAGCAGGCTTTTCCGGGACAGAAGCACAGATACGCAGTATTTT
abundance: .
j_gene: TRBJ2-3
v_gene: TRBV28
d_gene: TRBD1

CDR3aa: CASSQDGTGPTNTQYF
CDR3nt: TGCGCCAGCAGCCAAGACGGAACAGGCCCGACAAATACGCAGTATTTT
abundance: .
j_gene: TRBJ2-3
v_gene: TRBV4-3
d_gene: .

CDR3aa: CASSGGGNTEAFF
CDR3nt: TGTGCCAGCAGCGGGGGAGGGAACACTGAAGCTTTCTTT
abundance: .
j_gene: TRBJ1-1
v_gene: TRBV5-4
d_gene: .

CDR3aa: CASSLHRGLTYEQYF
CDR3nt: TGTGCCAGCAGTCTGCACAGGGGGTTAACCTACGAGCAGTACTTC
abundance: once
j_gene: TRBJ2-7
v_gene: TRBV28
d_gene: TRBD1

CDR3aa: CASSVEPLAHSYNEQFF
CDR3nt: TGTGCCAGCAGCGTAGAACCCCTAGCGCATTCCTACAATGAGCAGTTCTTC
abundance: .
j_gene: TRBJ2-1
v_gene: TRBV9
d_gene: .

CDR3aa: CASSGTGGEEQYF
CDR3nt: TGTGCCAGTAGTGGGACAGGGGGCGAAGAGCAGTACTTC
abundance: .
j_gene: TRBJ2-7
v_gene: TRBV19
d_gene: TRBD1